These T cell receptor beta chains were read from a single sample in a study of control samples from healthy donors and cancer patients. Here immunoSEQ multiplex PCR was the method, and the copy in TCRdb shows in-frame clones only, minus some. The table lists 120,000 or so clones, 70% to 90% of them singletons. Source material: blood. These receptors originate from a man between 60 and 70 years old in good health. The CDR3 runs from the conserved cysteine through the conserved F or W. D genes are given only for firm matches. Expanded clones are given a class, and other clones once, few, many or no size at all.

TRBD1,NA,TRBV20-1,TRBJ2-7,CSASSHRDRGYEQYF,TGCAGTGCTAGTAGCCACCGGGACAGGGGCTACGAGCAGTACTTC
NA,NA,TRBV30,TRBJ2-2,CAWSRGLTGELFF,TGTGCCTGGAGTCGGGGGTTAACCGGGGAGCTGTTTTTT
TRBD2,NA,TRBV2,TRBJ2-3,CASSSSGGGTDTQYF,TGTGCCAGCAGCTCTAGCGGGGGTGGCACAGATACGCAGTATTTT
NA,NA,TRBV10-2,TRBJ2-7,CASSESPNSNSEEYF,TGCGCCAGCAGTGAGTCACCTAATTCAAACTCGGAGGAGTACTTC
NA,NA,TRBV9,TRBJ2-3,CASSVGPLLFSTDTQYF,TGTGCCAGCAGCGTAGGGCCCCTCCTCTTTAGCACAGATACGCAGTATTTT
NA,NA,TRBV4-3,TRBJ2-2,CASSQGQGSTGELFF,TGCGCCAGCAGCCAAGGGCAGGGGTCCACCGGGGAGCTGTTTTTT
NA,NA,TRBV19,TRBJ1-2,CASSIRGGDEVAGYTF,TGTGCCAGTAGTATTAGGGGCGGCGACGAAGTTGCTGGCTACACCTTC
TRBD2,NA,TRBV28,TRBJ2-3,CASSPAGGSTDTQYF,TGTGCCAGCAGTCCAGCGGGGGGGAGCACAGATACGCAGTATTTT
NA,NA,TRBV7-2,TRBJ2-2,CASSNRGSNTGELFF,TGTGCCAGCAGCAACCGGGGGTCGAACACCGGGGAGCTGTTTTTT
NA,NA,TRBV27,TRBJ2-5,CASSLSLRETQYF,TGTGCCAGCAGTTTAAGTCTGCGGGAGACCCAGTACTTC
TRBD1,once,TRBV10-3,TRBJ1-2,CAISESYRGNYGYTF,TGTGCCATCAGTGAGTCTTACAGGGGTAACTATGGCTACACCTTC
NA,NA,TRBV4-1,TRBJ1-2,CASSRGEINYGYTF,TGCGCCAGCAGCCGCGGGGAAATCAACTATGGCTACACCTTC
NA,NA,TRBV9,TRBJ1-6,CASSVGGNLHSPLHF,TGTGCCAGCAGCGTCGGAGGGAATTTGCATTCACCCCTCCACTTT
TRBD1,NA,TRBV6-5,TRBJ1-4,CASTTPGGWREKLFF,TGTGCCAGCACTACTCCAGGGGGCTGGCGTGAAAAACTGTTTTTT
NA,NA,TRBV5-1,TRBJ1-2,CASSLLDNYGYTF,TGCGCCAGCAGCTTGCTCGATAACTATGGCTACACCTTC
NA,NA,TRBV4-2,TRBJ1-4,CASSQAREATNEKLFF,TGTGCCAGCAGCCAAGCCCGGGAAGCAACTAATGAAAAACTGTTTTTT